The 20 T cell receptor beta chains listed next were all sequenced from one sample in a study of T cells in Graves' hyperthyroidism and ophthalmopathy. It was RNA transcripts that yielded the amplified TCR beta CDR3 regions. Researchers ran a first-round RT-PCR on the TCR CDR3 using the HTBI primer set. MiXCR, applied by TCRdb to the multiplex PCR reads, yields one record per CDR3 protein. The sample includes hundreds of thousands of distinct CDR3 sequences, around 15% seen only once; the top ten take around 28%. The specimen was blood. These receptors were taken from a man aged 45-60 years with Graves' ophthalmopathy.

This clonotype was found many times. The chain has TRBV28 and TRBJ2-7; TRBD2 might be the D (5 bases). The CDR3 extends over 14 amino acids. Germline CDR1 is MDHEN and CDR2 is SYDVKM. The ends were cut back, 7 bases at V and 4 bases at J, with 17 bases in the middle. CDR3 nucleotides: TGTGCCAGCAACGAATTAGCGAAGAGATACGAGCAGTACTTC. As protein: CASNELAKRYEQYF.

The rearrangement uses TRBV4-1 and TRBJ1-4, with D possibly being TRBD1 (6 bases). Trimming took 5 bases from V and 6 from J, leaving 16 bases between them. CDR1 MGHRA and CDR2 YSYEKL come from the germline V gene. CDR3 size: 15 residues. This CDR3 is CASSTRWGGDEKLFF. The CDR3 DNA follows: TGCGCCAGCAGCACCCGGTGGGGGGGCGATGAAAAACTGTTTTTT.

The rearrangement links TRBV29-1 to TRBJ2-3, with D perhaps being TRBD1 or TRBD2 (5 bases each). Trimming shortened V by 6 bases and J by 2 bases, and 18 bases separated the two germline ends. Germline V CDR1 and CDR2: SQVTM, ANQGSEA. The CDR3 sequence is 15 residues long. The CDR3 is CSVRGQDTYTDTQYF. The CDR3 DNA reads as TGCAGCGTCCGCGGGCAGGACACCTACACAGATACGCAGTATTTT.

This clonotype was detected ten times or more. The rearrangement uses TRBV20-1 and TRBJ2-7; 7 nucleotides align to TRBD1. CDR3 length: 13 residues. The V segment lost 8 bases and the J segment 5 bases; nucleotides outside the gene matches: 12. Looked up from germline, CDR1 is DFQATT and CDR2 is SNEGSKA (reference sequence). The CDR3 DNA sequence: TGCAGTACCATGCCACAGGGGAATAACGAGCAGTACTTC. Its translation: CSTMPQGNNEQYF.

CDR3 amino acids: CASSGLAGVLSYNEQFF. The CDR3, as DNA: TGTGCCAGTAGTGGACTAGCGGGAGTTCTCTCCTACAATGAGCAGTTCTTC. The rearrangement uses TRBV19 and TRBJ2-1; 13 nucleotides align to TRBD2. Germline CDR1 and CDR2: LNHDA and SQIVND (reference sequence). With 5 bases clipped from V and 0 bases from J, the junction kept 4 bases outside the gene matches. The CDR3 sequence is 17 residues long. The full variable domain, its missing parts supplied by reference TRBV19 and TRBJ2-1, is DGGITQSPKYLFRKEGQNVTLSCEQNLNHDAMYWYRQDPGQGLRLIYYSQIVNDFQKGDIAEGYSVSREKKESFPLTVTSAQKNPTAFYLCASSGLAGVLSYNEQFFGPGTRLTVL.

This clonotype occurred many times. The V gene is TRBV6-1, the J gene TRBJ2-7; 7 bases are shared with TRBD1. The CDR3 consists of 16 residues. Per germline, CDR1 MNHNS and CDR2 SASEGT. Germline trimming cut 6 bases from V and 2 bases from J; bases unmatched to any gene: 13. The CDR3 region has the DNA TGTGCCAGCAGACCCAGGACAGGCAAAAATACCTACGAGCAGTACTTC. This sequence encodes CASRPRTGKNTYEQYF.

The CDR3 DNA is TGTGCCAGCAGCCCGGGACTAGCGGGCTTCCAAGAGACCCAGTACTTC. This gives the protein CASSPGLAGFQETQYF. This rearrangement joins TRBV2 to TRBJ2-5, with 12 bases matching TRBD2. The V segment lost 6 bases and the J segment 1 base; nucleotides outside the gene matches: 6. The CDR3 consists of 16 residues. Germline V gene lookup returns CDR1 SNHLY and CDR2 FYNNEI.

About this clonotype itself: This sequence may be a read error, since a much larger clone differs from it by one base. This sequence joins TRBV20-1 and TRBJ2-5, with D tentatively TRBD1 or TRBD2 (5 bases each). V lost 3 bases and J lost 5, with 16 bases in between. CDR1 DFQATT and CDR2 SNEGSKA come from the germline V gene (reference sequence). CDR3 length: 14 residues. CDR3 in amino acids: CSASVRTRDETQYF. In DNA form, the CDR3 reads TGCAGTGCTAGCGTTAGGACAAGGGACGAGACCCAGTACTTC.

This clonotype turned up a few times. The chain recombines TRBV5-5 with TRBJ2-3; maybe TRBD2 (7 bases). From germline, CDR1 is SGHKS and CDR2 YYEKEE (reference sequence). V shed 0 bases and J shed 2 bases, with 13 bases lying between them. The CDR3 extends over 16 amino acids. DNA of the CDR3: TGTGCCAGCAGCTTGGCCGGGGGGCGCAACACAGATACGCAGTATTTT. This translates into CASSLAGGRNTDTQYF.

The rearrangement uses TRBV10-3 and TRBJ2-7; D is possibly TRBD1 or TRBD2 (7 bases each). The CDR3 runs to 15 residues. The V and J ends lost 4 bases and 0 bases respectively, with 13 bases between them. CDR1 and CDR2 from the germline V gene are ENHRY and SYGVKD. The CDR3 protein is CAISGLAGGSYEQYF. CDR3 nucleotides: TGTGCCATCAGTGGACTAGCAGGGGGCTCCTACGAGCAGTACTTC.

CDR3 in amino acids: CASSEGERTTQYF. The CDR3 bases are TGCGCCAGCAGTGAGGGCGAGCGGACGACCCAGTACTTC. The chain combines TRBV10-1 with TRBJ2-5; maybe TRBD2 (5 bases). The CDR3 is 13 residues long. CDR1 WNHNN and CDR2 SYGVQD come from the germline V gene (reference sequence). Trimming stripped 2 bases from V and 7 bases from J, with 11 bases between.

This clonotype occurred a few times. This rearrangement joins TRBV10-3 to TRBJ2-5; 13 bases line up with TRBD2. The V gene end was trimmed by 4 bases and the J gene end by 6 bases; junction bases not matched to a gene: 8. The CDR3 spans 16 residues. CDR1 is ENHRY and CDR2 is SYGVKD in the germline V gene. For the CDR3, the DNA is TGTGCCATCAGTGCCACCGGACTAGCGGGAGATCAGACCCAGTACTTC. It codes for CAISATGLAGDQTQYF.

This clonotype showed up many times. This chain uses TRBV12-3 or TRBV12-4 with TRBJ2-1; TRBD1 agrees at 7 bases. The ends lost 5 bases at V and 6 bases at J; junction bases unmatched: 7. The CDR3 is made up of 14 amino acids. As DNA, the CDR3 is TGTGCCAGCAGTCGAGACAGGGTCGTCAATGAGCAGTTCTTC. Its translation: CASSRDRVVNEQFF.

The table lists this clonotype with many counts. This rearrangement joins TRBV20-1 to TRBJ2-5; 7 bases are a match to TRBD2. The CDR3 extends over 13 amino acids. Germline CDR1 DFQATT, CDR2 SNEGSKA (reference sequence). With V trimmed by 1 base and J by 3 bases, 2 bases remained unmatched. The CDR3 region is CSARGGSKETQYF. The CDR3 coding sequence is TGCAGTGCTAGAGGCGGGAGTAAAGAGACCCAGTACTTC.

This clonotype was seen only a few times. The chain carries TRBV27 and TRBJ2-5, with D possibly matching TRBD1 (5 bases). CDR3 length: 14 residues. Per germline, CDR1 MNHEY and CDR2 SMNVEV (reference sequence). V lost 8 bases, J lost 5 bases, and 18 bases lay in between. The CDR3: CASGKIGVGETQYF. DNA of the CDR3: TGTGCCAGCGGTAAAATAGGGGTTGGTGAGACCCAGTACTTC.

This clonotype came up a few times. This chain links TRBV9 with TRBJ2-3; 10 nucleotides agree with TRBD2. Germline V gene sequence: CDR1 SGDLS, CDR2 YYNGEE. The CDR3 runs to 17 residues. Trimming removed 2 bases from V and 4 bases from J; junction bases left unmatched: 10. CDR3: CASSVTGLAGASDTQYF. The CDR3 nucleotides are TGTGCCAGCAGCGTCACCGGGCTAGCGGGAGCATCAGATACGCAGTATTTT. The whole variable domain, remainder taken from reference TRBV9 and TRBJ2-3, is DSGVTQTPKHLITATGQRVTLRCSPRSGDLSVYWYQQSLDQGLQFLIQYYNGEERAKGNILERFSAQQFPDLHSELNLSSLELGDSALYFCASSVTGLAGASDTQYFGPGTRLTVL.

This clonotype occurred many times. The chain employs TRBV6-2 or TRBV6-3 and TRBJ1-1, with TRBD1 identical over 10 bases. J gave up 7 bases and V 2 bases, and 7 bases lay outside the gene matches. There are 15 residues in the CDR3. Per germline, CDR1 MNHEY and CDR2 SVGEGT. In DNA, the CDR3 is TGTGCCAGCAGTTACGCGGGACAGGGGAAGATTGAAGCTTTCTTT. Its translation: CASSYAGQGKIEAFF.

This chain uses TRBV30 with TRBJ1-6, with D perhaps TRBD1 (5 bases). Deletions cut 6 bases from V and 6 bases from J, with 12 bases between. This CDR3 comprises 13 residues. Germline-derived CDR1 and CDR2 are GTSNPN and SVGIG (reference sequence). Written as DNA, the CDR3 is TGTGCCTGTCAGGGTGTGGGTAATTCACCCCTCCACTTT. Protein sequence: CACQGVGNSPLHF.

This clonotype has at least ten counts. The chain links TRBV24-1 to TRBJ1-1; TRBD1 matches at 7 bases. The CDR3 sequence is 13 residues long. The V gene end was trimmed by 3 bases and the J gene end by 8 bases; junction bases not matched to a gene: 5. Germline V lookup: CDR1 KGHDR, CDR2 SFDVKD. CDR3: CATSDPGQVEAFF. The CDR3 nucleotides are TGTGCCACCAGTGATCCTGGACAGGTAGAAGCTTTCTTT.

This clonotype was seen at least ten times. The chain is built from TRBV28 and TRBJ2-1, with D tentatively TRBD2 (5 bases). Trimming left V 4 bases short and J 0 bases short, with 16 bases between. Germline V gene sequence: CDR1 MDHEN, CDR2 SYDVKM. There are 17 residues in the CDR3. CDR3 DNA sequence: TGTGCCAGCAGTTGGGGAGCGGCACGAAGCTCCTACAATGAGCAGTTCTTC. Encoded protein: CASSWGAARSSYNEQFF. Supplemented by reference TRBV28 and TRBJ2-1, the full variable domain reads DVKVTQSSRYLVKRTGEKVFLECVQDMDHENMFWYRQDPGLGLRLIYFSYDVKMKEKGDIPEGYSVSREKKERFSLILESASTNQTSMYLCASSWGAARSSYNEQFFGPGTRLTVL.